The 22 T cell receptor beta chains in this list originate from one sample, sequenced in a study of CD8 T cells in ankylosing spondylitis. TCRdb used MiXCR to reprocess the 5' RACE reads, holding one entry per CDR3 protein. The sample has over 450,000 distinct CDR3 sequences; about 13% are singletons. Findings and limits, study-wide: Characteristic, it appeared, of ankylosing spondylitis blood was a TCR beta motif of eight highly homologous variants.

These receptors have no known antigen. The specimen sequenced was blood, either unsorted or a sorted T cell fraction (not recorded which). Every receptor here comes from a male donor with ankylosing spondylitis.

The table lists this clonotype with a few counts. V usage is TRBV18 and J usage is TRBJ2-3, with 8 bases matching TRBD1. CDR3 length: 14 amino acids. Trimming cost V 3 bases and J 3 bases; bases outside gene matches: 2. Germline V gene data show CDR1 as KGHSH and CDR2 as LQKENI. Here the CDR3 DNA reads TGTGCCAGCTCACCGACAGGGGAAACAGATACGCAGTATTTT. It translates to CASSPTGETDTQYF.

V and J are TRBV5-5 and TRBJ1-2; tentatively, D is TRBD1 (5 bases). CDR1 and CDR2 (germline): SGHKS, YYEKEE (reference sequence). Trimming pared 0 bases from V and 4 bases from J, leaving 10 bases between. The CDR3 spans 14 residues. The CDR3 protein is CASSLVDSPYGYTF. In nucleotides, the CDR3 is TGTGCCAGCAGCTTGGTCGACAGCCCCTATGGCTACACCTTC.

J is TRBJ2-1 and V is TRBV3-1; the D gene is possibly TRBD1 (5 bases). Trimming pared 2 bases from V and 1 base from J, leaving 15 bases between. The germline V gene encodes CDR1 LGHDT and CDR2 YNNKEL (reference sequence). The CDR3 is 17 residues long. The DNA of the CDR3 is TGTGCCAGCAGCCAATTTCAAGGGGCAGTTTCCTACAATGAGCAGTTCTTC. Amino acids: CASSQFQGAVSYNEQFF.

This chain uses TRBV5-4 with TRBJ2-4; 8 positions agree with TRBD1. V dropped 3 bases and J dropped 3; count of bases not matched to a gene: 2. Germline-derived CDR1 and CDR2 are SGHNT and YYREEE (reference sequence). This CDR3 comprises 14 residues. The CDR3 bases are TGTGCCAGCAGCTACACAGGGGGCAAAAACATTCAGTACTTC. Translation: CASSYTGGKNIQYF.

This clonotype showed up just a few times. CDR3 region: CASSQSGDGSYEQYV. The CDR3 region has the DNA TGCGCCAGCAGCCAATCTGGGGACGGTTCCTACGAGCAGTACGTC. V gene TRBV5-1 combines with J gene TRBJ2-7; D might be TRBD1 or TRBD2, each matching 5 bases. Looked up from germline, CDR1 is SGHRS and CDR2 is YFSETQ. V lost 4 bases and J lost 1, with 15 bases in between. This CDR3 is built from 15 residues.

The rearrangement joins TRBV7-9 to TRBJ2-7, with D uncertain. The CDR3 spans 14 residues. Trimming pared 5 bases from V and 0 bases from J, leaving 11 bases between. In germline, CDR1 is SEHNR, CDR2 FQNEAQ (reference sequence). The CDR3 DNA sequence: TGTGCCAGCAGCACGGACGGTTACTCCTACGAGCAGTACTTC. Translated: CASSTDGYSYEQYF.

This clonotype was picked up many times. V is TRBV7-9 and J is TRBJ1-3; 7 nucleotides agree with TRBD1. With V trimmed by 5 bases and J by 4 bases, 8 bases remained unmatched. Per the germline V gene, CDR1 is SEHNR and CDR2 is FQNEAQ (reference sequence). The CDR3 consists of 15 residues. The CDR3 here is CASSPATGLGNTIYF. The CDR3 DNA follows: TGTGCCAGCAGCCCGGCGACAGGGCTGGGAAACACCATATATTTT.

The chain uses TRBV15 and TRBJ2-3; D is uncertain. CDR3 length: 14 residues. With 0 bases removed from V and 6 bases from J, the gap between germline ends came to 10 bases. CDR1 is LNHNV, CDR2 YYDKDF, per germline (reference sequence). The CDR3 region is CATSREVLYDTQYF. CDR3 bases: TGTGCCACCAGCAGAGAAGTCTTATACGATACGCAGTATTTT. Full variable domain (missing parts from reference TRBV15 and TRBJ2-3): DAMVIQNPRYQVTQFGKPVTLSCSQTLNHNVMYWYQQKSSQAPKLLFHYYDKDFNNEADTPDNFQSRRPNTSFCFLDIRSPGLGDTAMYLCATSREVLYDTQYFGPGTRLTVL.

This clonotype was seen a few times. The chain carries TRBV20-1 and TRBJ2-3; 16 bases are shared with TRBD2. This CDR3 is 19 amino acids long. V lost 3 bases, J lost 6 bases, and 15 bases stayed unmatched. CDR1 DFQATT and CDR2 SNEGSKA come from the germline V gene (reference sequence). This CDR3 reads CSASAGLAGGTDLDDTQYF. CDR3 sequence (DNA): TGCAGTGCTAGTGCGGGACTAGCGGGAGGGACCGACTTGGATGATACGCAGTATTTT.

V and J are TRBV12-3 or TRBV12-4 and TRBJ1-2; D call uncertain. V lost 6 bases to trimming and J lost 4 bases, with 15 bases between them. The CDR3 totals 14 residues. The CDR3, as DNA: TGTGCCAGCAGCCCCTCGCCTAATGTCTATGGCTACACCTTC. Its translation: CASSPSPNVYGYTF.

The chain recombines TRBV25-1 with TRBJ2-1, with TRBD2 matching 8 bases. The germline CDR1 and CDR2 sequences are MGHDK and SYGVNS. After removal of 1 base from V and 6 bases from J, the junction contained 8 bases not matched to a gene. CDR3 length: 16 residues. The CDR3 here is CASSEFRTSPGNEQFF. The CDR3, as DNA: TGTGCCAGCAGTGAATTTAGGACTAGCCCCGGCAATGAGCAGTTCTTC.

The chain combines TRBV7-8 with TRBJ1-5; D is ambiguous. Germline V gene sequence: CDR1 SGHVS, CDR2 FQNEAQ. Trimming removed 0 bases at V and 0 bases at J, with 12 bases between. This CDR3 is 17 amino acids long. The DNA for the CDR3 is TGTGCCAGCAGCTTAGCCACTGGACCCCTTAGCAATCAGCCCCAGCATTTT. Translation gives CASSLATGPLSNQPQHF.

The gene calls are TRBV7-2 and TRBJ1-3; D is undetermined. The CDR3 has 11 residues. Trimming pared 7 bases from V and 9 bases from J, leaving 10 bases between. Germline CDR1 and CDR2: SGHTA and FQGNSA. In DNA form, the CDR3 reads TGTGCCAGCATCCGAGGTGGCACCATATATTTT. It is translated as CASIRGGTIYF.

This clonotype occurred a few times. The genes are TRBV3-1 and TRBJ1-1; TRBD1 is a possible D gene (5 bases). This CDR3 contains 17 residues. V lost 0 bases and J lost 6, with 20 bases in between. Germline V lookup: CDR1 LGHDT, CDR2 YNNKEL (reference sequence). The CDR3 region is CASSQELGAARRAEAFF. The DNA for the CDR3 is TGTGCCAGCAGCCAAGAGTTAGGGGCGGCCCGTCGGGCTGAAGCTTTCTTT.

The chain couples TRBV3-1 to TRBJ2-1, with 13 bases lining up with TRBD2. V lost 1 base, J lost 6 bases, and 3 bases stayed unmatched. This CDR3 has 16 residues. Germline V gene data show CDR1 as LGHDT and CDR2 as YNNKEL (reference sequence). In DNA form, the CDR3 reads TGTGCCAGCAGCCAAGGACTAGCGGGAGGTGCCAATGAGCAGTTCTTC. Translating it yields CASSQGLAGGANEQFF.

CDR3 protein: CASRKGPLNTEAFF. The CDR3, as DNA: TGCGCCAGCAGAAAGGGACCGTTGAACACTGAAGCTTTCTTT. The chain links TRBV10-2 to TRBJ1-1; TRBD1 is a possible D gene (5 bases). V was shortened by 6 bases and J by 0 bases, with 11 bases between the two germline ends. The CDR3 consists of 14 residues. Germline lookup yields CDR1 WSHSY and CDR2 SAAADI.

The CDR3 sequence: CSASGQVAPREQYF. CDR3 nucleotide sequence: TGCAGTGCTAGCGGCCAGGTAGCCCCCCGGGAGCAGTACTTC. The chain carries TRBV20-1 and TRBJ2-7; D is ambiguous. This CDR3 is built from 14 residues. Germline V lookup: CDR1 DFQATT, CDR2 SNEGSKA (reference sequence). Trimming removed 3 bases at V and 7 bases at J, with 19 bases between.

In this sample, this clonotype turned up many times. J is TRBJ2-7 and V is TRBV21-1; the table names TRBD1, a call not compared with the DNA. TRBV21-1 is given as a pseudogene. CDR3 length: 17 amino acids. The CDR3 DNA sequence: TGTGCCAGCAGCAAAACTTCGCCGGGACCGGACGTCTACGAGCAGTACGTC. Amino acid sequence: CASSKTSPGPDVYEQYV.

CDR3 DNA: TGTGCTAGTGCTCCCCGCCAGGGAACTGAAGCTTTCTTT. Protein sequence: CASAPRQGTEAFF. V and J are TRBV12-5 and TRBJ1-1, with D perhaps TRBD1 (5 bases). This CDR3 contains 13 residues. The germline V gene encodes CDR1 LGHNT and CDR2 FRNRAP. V was shortened by 7 bases and J by 5 bases, with 14 bases between the two germline ends.

This clonotype appeared many times. The chain carries TRBV11-2 and TRBJ2-3, with D tentatively TRBD1 (5 bases). Germline lookup yields CDR1 SGHAT and CDR2 FQNNGV. Trimming left V 4 bases short and J 1 base short, with 6 bases between. This CDR3 comprises 13 residues. The CDR3 DNA follows: TGTGCCAGCAGCTCGACAGGCACAGATACGCAGTATTTT. It is translated as CASSSTGTDTQYF.

This clonotype came up a few times. The rearrangement joins TRBV3-1 to TRBJ2-2; D might be TRBD2 (6 bases). Germline V gene lookup returns CDR1 LGHDT and CDR2 YNNKEL (reference sequence). V shed 4 bases and J shed 6 bases, with 12 bases lying between them. This CDR3 is 14 amino acids long. CDR3 protein: CASSLDYSSGELFF. The CDR3 coding sequence is TGTGCCAGCAGCCTGGACTATAGCTCCGGGGAGCTGTTTTTT. The whole variable domain, filled in from reference TRBV3-1 and TRBJ2-2, reads DTAVSQTPKYLVTQMGNDKSIKCEQNLGHDTMYWYKQDSKKFLKIMFSYNNKELIINETVPNRFSPKSPDKAHLNLHINSLELGDSAVYFCASSLDYSSGELFFGEGSRLTVL.

This clonotype was found a few times. V is TRBV20-1 and J is TRBJ2-3; unclear D gene. The CDR3 length is 14 residues. The germline V gene encodes CDR1 DFQATT and CDR2 SNEGSKA (reference sequence). Trimming removed 0 bases at V and 2 bases at J, with 9 bases between. The CDR3 bases are TGCAGTGCTAGAGATCAGCGACTCACAGATACGCAGTATTTT. This sequence encodes CSARDQRLTDTQYF.